The 25 T cell receptor beta chains below come from one sample, sequenced in a study of blood T cell repertoires in COVID-19. Produced via immunoSEQ multiplex PCR; TCRdb's table is partial and in-frame only. This table holds over 200,000 clones, 91% found once. Sequencing was done on a sample of peripheral blood. The receptors stem from a person aged 18 to 30 with COVID-19, enrolled during active disease.

The chain recombines TRBV7-2 with TRBJ2-7; the match to TRBD1 covers 11 bases. The CDR3 has 16 residues. Germline CDR1 SGHTA, CDR2 FQGNSA. V was pared by 8 bases and J by 4 bases, with 13 bases of the junction left unmatched. The CDR3 nucleotides read TGTGCCAGCTATCTAGGGACAGGGGGTTCCCCTTACGAGCAGTACTTC. Residues: CASYLGTGGSPYEQYF.

The gene calls are TRBV18 and TRBJ2-7, with 8 nucleotides matching TRBD1. The V and J ends lost 6 bases and 1 base, in that order; junction bases with no gene match: 14. The CDR3 runs 17 residues. The germline V gene has CDR1 KGHSH and CDR2 LQKENI. CDR3 sequence: CASSPWGGGTGSYEQYF. CDR3 sequence (DNA): TGTGCCAGCTCCCCATGGGGCGGAGGGACAGGATCCTACGAGCAGTACTTC.

This chain uses TRBV4-2 with TRBJ2-5, with D possibly TRBD1 on 6 matching bases. CDR1 is LGHNA and CDR2 is YNFKEQ in the germline V gene. This CDR3 comprises 13 residues. V was pared by 1 base and J by 3 bases, with 6 bases between. The CDR3 DNA reads as TGTGCCAGCAGCCAAGGGACAGAAGAGACCCAGTACTTC. Its translation is CASSQGTEETQYF.

The J gene is TRBJ2-5, the V gene TRBV7-9; TRBD1 agrees at 7 bases. The CDR3 spans 13 residues. Germline V gene sequence: CDR1 SEHNR, CDR2 FQNEAQ (reference sequence). J lost 7 bases, V lost 4 bases, and 6 bases had no gene match. CDR3 amino acids: CASSSRGGGTQYF. The CDR3 DNA reads TGTGCCAGCAGCTCTAGAGGGGGCGGGACCCAGTACTTC.

V gene TRBV5-1 combines with J gene TRBJ2-1; TRBD2 aligns across 7 bases. V lost 4 bases and J lost 4; bases outside the gene matches: 11. Germline CDR1 and CDR2: SGHRS and YFSETQ. The CDR3 sequence is 16 residues long. In DNA, the CDR3 is TGCGCCAGCAGCCAGACCTCCCGGGGGGATTACAATGAGCAGTTCTTC. Translating gives CASSQTSRGDYNEQFF.

The CDR3 DNA is TGTGCCAGCAGCCGAGCCGGGACAGGGGTCTACAATGAGCAGTTCTTC. Protein sequence: CASSRAGTGVYNEQFF. The chain carries TRBV7-9 and TRBJ2-1; 10 bases are a match to TRBD1. V was pared by 5 bases and J by 3 bases, with 7 bases of the junction left unmatched. Per germline, CDR1 SEHNR and CDR2 FQNEAQ (reference sequence). The CDR3 length is 16 residues. Together with reference TRBV7-9 and TRBJ2-1, the CDR3 gives the full variable domain: DTGVSQNPRHKITKRGQNVTFRCDPISEHNRLYWYRQTLGQGPEFLTYFQNEAQLEKSRLLSDRFSAERPKGSFSTLEIQRTEQGDSAMYLCASSRAGTGVYNEQFFGPGTRLTVL.

The chain is built from TRBV24-1 and TRBJ1-5; TRBD1 agrees at 8 bases. V lost 3 bases, J lost 5 bases, and 2 bases stayed unmatched. The CDR3 spans 14 residues. Germline CDR1 is KGHDR and CDR2 is SFDVKD. Written as DNA, the CDR3 is TGTGCCACCAGTGATGGACAGGGCTATCAGCCCCAGCATTTT. This sequence encodes CATSDGQGYQPQHF.

This chain links TRBV14 with TRBJ2-1; 7 bases line up with TRBD2. V trimming: 1 base; J trimming: 14 bases; junction bases outside the gene matches: 8. Germline CDR1 and CDR2: SGHDN and FVKESK. The CDR3 is 13 amino acids. CDR3 coding DNA: TGTGCCAGCAGCCAAGTTTATGGGACTACAAAGTTCTTC. Encoded protein: CASSQVYGTTKFF.

The CDR3 loop is CASSGILGGKLFF. The CDR3 bases are TGCGCCAGCAGCGGGATTCTCGGAGGAAAACTGTTTTTT. The chain couples TRBV4-1 to TRBJ1-4; D is uncertain. Germline loops: CDR1 MGHRA, CDR2 YSYEKL. CDR3 size: 13 residues. Trimming stripped 5 bases from V and 10 bases from J, with 14 bases between.

CDR3 in DNA: TGTGCCAGCAGCTGGGGGACTAGCGGGGCTCAAGAGACCCAGTACTTC. Translated, it gives CASSWGTSGAQETQYF. V gene TRBV7-2 combines with J gene TRBJ2-5, with 13 bases lining up with TRBD2. The CDR3 is made up of 16 amino acids. Trimming at V came to 4 bases and at J to 2 bases, leaving 4 bases not matched to a gene. Germline values: CDR1 SGHTA, CDR2 FQGNSA.

For this clone: Distinct nucleotide sequences in the sample also encode this CDR3. This sequence joins TRBV10-3 and TRBJ1-2; 8 nucleotides line up with TRBD1. The J segment lost 3 bases and the V segment lost 6 bases, leaving 6 bases of the junction unmatched. Germline-derived CDR1 and CDR2 are ENHRY and SYGVKD. This CDR3 is 14 amino acids long. The DNA of the CDR3 is TGTGCCATCAGCGTCGGACAGGGCGACTATGGCTACACCTTC. Protein product: CAISVGQGDYGYTF.

This clone came up once. The genes are TRBV4-1 and TRBJ1-2, with D tentatively TRBD1 (5 bases). Looked up from germline, CDR1 is MGHRA and CDR2 is YSYEKL. CDR3 length: 17 amino acids. V was pared by 0 bases and J by 4 bases, with 18 bases between. This CDR3 reads CASSQEGLRRDGYGYTF. The CDR3 region has the DNA TGCGCCAGCAGCCAAGAGGGACTTCGGCGGGACGGCTATGGCTACACCTTC.

The chain recombines TRBV6-4 with TRBJ2-3; 8 bases map to TRBD2. V lost 0 bases to trimming and J lost 2 bases; unmatched junction nucleotides: 4. The CDR3 sequence is 16 residues long. From germline, CDR1 is MRHNA and CDR2 SNTAGT. The CDR3 loop is CASSDSASGHTDTQYF. CDR3 nucleotides: TGTGCCAGCAGTGACTCGGCTAGCGGGCACACAGATACGCAGTATTTT.

This clone appeared once. V and J are TRBV4-3 and TRBJ1-1; D ambiguous. V was cut by 3 bases and J by 2 bases, with 7 bases left in between. The CDR3 contains 13 residues. From germline, CDR1 is LGHNA and CDR2 YSLEER. The CDR3 protein is CASSQRVNTEAFF. The CDR3 bases are TGCGCCAGCAGCCAGAGAGTAAACACTGAAGCTTTCTTT.

The rearrangement joins TRBV12-3 or TRBV12-4 to TRBJ2-2; D remains unclear. The CDR3 covers 13 residues. With 8 bases removed from V and 2 bases from J, the gap between germline ends came to 9 bases. For the CDR3, the DNA is TGTGCCAGCCAGGCCTCAAACACCGGGGAGCTGTTTTTT. Encoded protein: CASQASNTGELFF.

The rearrangement uses TRBV19 and TRBJ2-3; TRBD1 matches at 8 bases. V gave up 6 bases and J gave up 3 bases; unmatched junction bases: 5. The CDR3 is 14 residues long. Germline CDR1 reads LNHDA; CDR2 reads SQIVND (reference sequence). In DNA form, the CDR3 reads TGTGCCAGTAGGTTCCGGACAGGGACAGATACGCAGTATTTT. Residues: CASRFRTGTDTQYF.

This chain joins TRBV5-1 and TRBJ1-2; D not resolved. The V end was cut by 2 bases, the J end by 4 bases, with 9 bases between. Germline CDR1 reads SGHRS; CDR2 reads YFSETQ. This CDR3 region has 13 residues. CDR3 sequence: CASSFEGGYGYTF. CDR3 DNA: TGCGCCAGCAGCTTTGAGGGTGGCTATGGCTACACCTTC. Combining the CDR3 with reference TRBV5-1 and TRBJ1-2 gives the whole variable domain KAGVTQTPRYLIKTRGQQVTLSCSPISGHRSVSWYQQTPGQGLQFLFEYFSETQRNKGNFPGRFSGRQFSNSRSEMNVSTLELGDSALYLCASSFEGGYGYTFGSGTRLTVV.

J is TRBJ2-3 and V is TRBV27; D is perhaps TRBD2 (6 bases). This CDR3 has 15 amino acids. Germline loops: CDR1 MNHEY, CDR2 SMNVEV (reference sequence). V was pared by 3 bases and J by 5 bases, with 15 bases between. In DNA, the CDR3 is TGTGCCAGCAGTTTTCGGGGGAGGACTGGAGATACGCAGTATTTT. Its protein product is CASSFRGRTGDTQYF.

The CDR3 protein is CATTGTTPTGELFF. CDR3 DNA sequence: TGTGCCACCACCGGGACTACCCCCACCGGGGAGCTGTTTTTT. The chain carries TRBV24-1 and TRBJ2-2; 7 bases match TRBD2. Germline-derived CDR1 and CDR2 are KGHDR and SFDVKD. The V segment lost 8 bases and the J segment 4 bases; nucleotides outside the gene matches: 6. CDR3 length equals 14 residues.

The genes are TRBV7-3 and TRBJ2-2; D is ambiguous. The V gene lost 6 bases and the J gene lost 6 bases, with 8 bases spanning the gap. CDR1 is SGHTA, CDR2 FQGTGA, per germline. The CDR3 is made up of 12 amino acids. CDR3 bases: TGTGCCAGCAGTAGCCGGGCCGGGGAGCTGTTTTTT. Protein product: CASSSRAGELFF.

The chain uses TRBV5-1 and TRBJ2-3, with no clear D. Germline lookup yields CDR1 SGHRS and CDR2 YFSETQ. V shed 0 bases and J shed 6 bases, with 8 bases lying between them. This CDR3 is 13 amino acids long. CDR3 loop: CASSLESEDTQYF. CDR3 DNA sequence: TGCGCCAGCAGCTTGGAATCCGAGGATACGCAGTATTTT.

This clone was seen a single time. An end of the junction does not agree with germline; a read error may underlie this. The chain recombines TRBV15 with TRBJ2-3; TRBD2 might be the D (6 bases). Germline V gene data show CDR1 as LNHNV and CDR2 as YYDKDF (reference sequence). This CDR3 spans 14 amino acids. Here the CDR3 reads CATSRDLYAPGLLF. CDR3 coding DNA: TGTGCCACCAGCAGAGACCTTTACGCGCCGGGACTCCTGTTT. Using reference TRBV15 and TRBJ2-3 for the parts outside the CDR3, the full variable domain is DAMVIQNPRYQVTQFGKPVTLSCSQTLNHNVMYWYQQKSSQAPKLLFHYYDKDFNNEADTPDNFQSRRPNTSFCFLDIRSPGLGDTAMYLCATSRDLYAPGLLFGPGTRLTVL.

The chain links TRBV5-6 to TRBJ2-7; 8 bases are a match to TRBD1. V gave up 1 base and J gave up 3 bases; unmatched junction bases: 9. Germline assignment: CDR1 SGHDT and CDR2 YYEEEE. This CDR3 region has 16 residues. The CDR3 loop is CASSLRQGAANYEQYF. CDR3 DNA: TGTGCCAGCAGCTTGCGTCAGGGGGCGGCTAACTACGAGCAGTACTTC.

The chain combines TRBV5-1 with TRBJ1-1; 9 nucleotides align to TRBD1. This CDR3 is 14 amino acids long. Germline values: CDR1 SGHRS, CDR2 YFSETQ. J lost 4 bases, V lost 4 bases, and 5 bases had no gene match. The CDR3 spells CASSPTGGSTEAFF. In DNA, the CDR3 is TGCGCCAGCAGCCCGACAGGGGGATCCACTGAAGCTTTCTTT.

V and J are TRBV5-4 and TRBJ2-7, with TRBD1 as a possible D gene (6 bases). Trimming removed 7 bases from V and 3 bases from J, with 14 bases in between. Germline CDR1 SGHNT, CDR2 YYREEE (reference sequence). The CDR3 totals 13 residues. CDR3 in amino acids: CASGDLGGYEQYF. CDR3 DNA: TGTGCCAGCGGCGACCTAGGGGGCTACGAGCAGTACTTC.